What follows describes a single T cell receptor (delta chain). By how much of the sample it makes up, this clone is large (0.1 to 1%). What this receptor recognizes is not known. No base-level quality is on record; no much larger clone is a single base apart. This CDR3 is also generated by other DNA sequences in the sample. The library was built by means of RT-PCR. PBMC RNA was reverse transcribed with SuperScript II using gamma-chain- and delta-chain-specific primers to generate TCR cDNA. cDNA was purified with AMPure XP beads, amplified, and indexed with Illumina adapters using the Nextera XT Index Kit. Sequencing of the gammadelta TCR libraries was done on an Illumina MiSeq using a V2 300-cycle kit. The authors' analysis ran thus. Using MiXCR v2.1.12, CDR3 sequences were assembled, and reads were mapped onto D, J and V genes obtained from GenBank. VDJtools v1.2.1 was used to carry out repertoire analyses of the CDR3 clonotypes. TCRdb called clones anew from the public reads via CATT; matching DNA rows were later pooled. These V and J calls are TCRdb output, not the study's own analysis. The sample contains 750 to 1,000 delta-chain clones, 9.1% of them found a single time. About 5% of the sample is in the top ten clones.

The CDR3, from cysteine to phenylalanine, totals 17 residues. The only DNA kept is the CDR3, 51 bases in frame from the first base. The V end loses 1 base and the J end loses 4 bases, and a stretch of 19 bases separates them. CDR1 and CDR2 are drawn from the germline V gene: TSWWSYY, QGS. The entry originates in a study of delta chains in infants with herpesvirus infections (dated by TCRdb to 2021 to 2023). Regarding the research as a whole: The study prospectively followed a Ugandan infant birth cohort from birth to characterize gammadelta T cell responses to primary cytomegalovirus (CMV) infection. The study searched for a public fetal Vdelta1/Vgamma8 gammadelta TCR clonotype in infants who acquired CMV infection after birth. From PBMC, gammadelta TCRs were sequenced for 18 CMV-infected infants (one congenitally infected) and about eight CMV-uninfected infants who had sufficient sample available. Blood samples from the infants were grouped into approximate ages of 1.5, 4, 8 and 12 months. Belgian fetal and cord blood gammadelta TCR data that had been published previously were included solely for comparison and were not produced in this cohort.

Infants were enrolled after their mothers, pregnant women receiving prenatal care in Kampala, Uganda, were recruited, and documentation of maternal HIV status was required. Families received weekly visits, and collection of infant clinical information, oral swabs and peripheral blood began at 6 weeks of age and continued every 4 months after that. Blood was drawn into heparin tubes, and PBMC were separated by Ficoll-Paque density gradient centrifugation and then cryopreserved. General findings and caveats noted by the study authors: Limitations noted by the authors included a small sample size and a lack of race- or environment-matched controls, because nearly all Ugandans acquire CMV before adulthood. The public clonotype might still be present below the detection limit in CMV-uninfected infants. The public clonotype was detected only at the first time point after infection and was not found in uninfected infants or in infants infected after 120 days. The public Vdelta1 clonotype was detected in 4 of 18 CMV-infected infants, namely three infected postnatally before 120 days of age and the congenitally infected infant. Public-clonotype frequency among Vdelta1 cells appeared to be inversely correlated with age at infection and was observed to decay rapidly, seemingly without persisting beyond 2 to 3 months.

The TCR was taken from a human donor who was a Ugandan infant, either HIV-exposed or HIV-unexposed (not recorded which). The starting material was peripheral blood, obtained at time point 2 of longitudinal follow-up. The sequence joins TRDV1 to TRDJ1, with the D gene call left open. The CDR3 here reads CALGEPGRPRGHDKLIF. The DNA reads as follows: TGTGCTCTTGGGGAACCAGGGAGACCCCGGGGCCACGATAAACTCATCTTT.